This TCR beta chain came from a study of beta chain features in type 1 diabetes (dated by TCRdb to 2016 to 2019). Regarding the complete study: No differences in mean age, gender distribution, total cell number or subset yield were found between patients and healthy donors. The study compared the TCRB repertoires of sorted circulating CD4+ T cell subsets in recently diagnosed type 1 diabetes patients with those in matched healthy donors. A total of approximately 100 million sorted cells were examined across all samples, and the number of cells per subset was strongly correlated with RNA yield. Regulatory and stem cell-like memory subsets were obtained from only 8 patients and roughly 8 healthy donors, while naive and central memory subsets were obtained from all 30 or so donors.

All of the isolated RNA was reverse transcribed with the High Capacity cDNA Reverse Transcription Kit, so expressed TCRB transcripts were sequenced. Naive, central memory and regulatory T cell samples underwent deep immunoSEQ sequencing, averaging about 3.3 million total reads per sample. Sorted cells were lysed in RLT buffer and RNA was extracted with DNase-treated RNeasy Micro or Mini kits, depending on cell number. Each cell subset was processed separately to prevent cross-contamination, with patient and healthy donor samples processed together. The immunoSEQ multiplex PCR was used to amplify TCRB sequences from cDNA, yielding 87-bp fragments that span the CDR3 region. Amplicons were sequenced on the Illumina HiSeq platform. As for the authors' bioinformatics: Synthetic template baselines were used to correct PCR bias computationally, reads within Hamming distance 2 were collapsed together, and singletons that could not be merged were discarded. By aligning reads against IMGT, V, D and J genes, CDR3 length, and insertions or deletions at six rearrangement sites were assigned. Within each subset, clonotype counts were normalized to the number of sorted cells before true diversity and Gini coefficients were calculated with the tcR R package. The overlap coefficient, calculated on TCRB nucleotide sequences, was used to quantify repertoire sharing. Out-of-frame TCRB sequences from naive cells were analyzed as a proxy for the pre-selection repertoire. TCRdb stores this immuneACCESS table with in-frame sequences only. Part of the clones is absent; in the studies checked, under half of the shortfall reflects unresolved V genes, and no reason is known for the rest. V and J calls and clone size are those listed in that table; D and trimming were worked out from the DNA. The sample includes around 240,000 clones, with around 15% observed a single time. Jointly, the top ten make up 0.07% to 0.095% of the sample.

Overall study outcomes, separate from this receptor: Because cDNA was sequenced instead of genomic DNA, activated cells with high expression could be over-represented, although the groups did not differ in activation or CD3 levels. Type 1 diabetes patients showed a moderate but significant shortening of TCRB CDR3 length in all four CD4+ subsets. PCR may preferentially amplify shorter templates, but because patient and control samples were amplified and corrected together, any resulting skew would affect both groups equally. HLA sub-analyses involved small numbers of individuals, so any influence of HLA type on TCRB rearrangement remained unresolved. Naive, central memory and regulatory TCRB repertoires appeared more similar among patients than among healthy donors. Patients with type 1 diabetes made fewer insertions and deleted more nucleotides at VDJ recombination sites, implying thymic rearrangement abnormalities.

From each donor, a single peripheral blood sample of approximately 110 mL on average was drawn into heparinised tubes. Using a panel that included CD45RO, CCR7, CD25, CD127, CD95 and CD27, naive, central memory, regulatory and stem cell-like memory CD4+ T cells were sorted on a BD FACSAria II. All sorted populations exceeded 95% purity. PBMCs were separated immediately by Lymphoprep density gradient centrifugation and were stained directly, without being cultured. So that batch effects would be minimized, each experiment stained and sorted samples in pairs, pairing one healthy donor with one patient. Concerning this clone: What antigen it recognizes has not been identified. No base-level quality is on record; no much larger clone is a single base apart. At the DNA level, this CDR3 is encoded by other sequences in the same sample as well.

The germline V gene (reference sequence) specifies GTSNPN as CDR1 and SVGIG as CDR2. The CDR3, cysteine through phenylalanine, is 11 amino acids long. This entry keeps only the CDR3 DNA: 33 bases, framed from base 1. The junction carries 4 bases between V and J, which are trimmed by 0 bases and 4 bases respectively. This sequence was found in a young man with type 1 diabetes. Rearrangement joined TRBV30 to TRBJ2-7, with an unclear D gene assignment. Sequenced sample: naive CD4+ T cells from blood. The sample's cell subset or site label, in plain terms: true naive CD4+ T cells. The encoded CDR3 is CAWSVMYEQYF. The DNA sequence is given as TGTGCCTGGAGTGTCATGTACGAGCAGTACTTC.